The rows below give T cell receptor beta chains drawn from one sample of a study of blood T cell repertoires in COVID-19. The repertoire was sequenced with immunoSEQ multiplex PCR; TCRdb's copy has only in-frame clones and lacks some. The table includes roughly 250,000 clones, roughly 87% detected once. The sample comprised PBMCs or T cells enriched from blood (not recorded which). Receptors were obtained from a woman in her 30s with acute COVID-19. The CDR3 runs from the conserved cysteine through the conserved F or W. The D gene is left open where the match is weak.

J gene,D gene,V gene,CDR3 protein,CDR3 DNA
TRBJ1-1,TRBD1,TRBV7-9,CASSVPGTATTEAFF,TGTGCCAGCAGCGTACCCGGGACAGCGACCACTGAAGCTTTCTTT
TRBJ1-2,-,TRBV28,CATGSDAGAHYGYTF,TGTGCCACCGGATCTGATGCGGGGGCTCACTATGGCTACACCTTC
TRBJ1-2,TRBD1,TRBV28,CASIRPGQGLYGYTF,TGTGCCAGCATCCGACCGGGACAGGGCCTCTATGGCTACACCTTC
TRBJ2-7,TRBD1,TRBV5-4,CASSFGQGSEQYF,TGTGCCAGCAGCTTCGGACAGGGAAGCGAGCAGTACTTC
TRBJ2-7,-,TRBV2,CASTRETPSGYEQYF,TGTGCCAGCACGAGGGAGACCCCCTCGGGGTACGAGCAGTACTTC
TRBJ2-3,TRBD2,TRBV3-1/TRBV3-2,CASSQDQLAGGSSTDTQYF,TGTGCCAGCAGCCAAGATCAACTAGCGGGAGGGTCAAGCACAGATACGCAGTATTTT
TRBJ2-5,TRBD2,TRBV5-1,CASSLSLAGRQETQYF,TGCGCCAGCAGCTTGTCGCTAGCGGGGAGACAAGAGACCCAGTACTTC
TRBJ2-7,-,TRBV11-2,CASSLAPTRSYEQYF,TGTGCCAGCAGCTTAGCTCCGACTAGGTCCTACGAGCAGTACTTC
TRBJ1-1,-,TRBV7-6,CASSKGQTNTEAFF,TGTGCCAGCAGCAAAGGACAGACGAACACTGAAGCTTTCTTT
TRBJ2-7,-,TRBV19,CASSVQVSLYEQYF,TGTGCCAGTAGTGTCCAGGTATCCCTCTACGAGCAGTACTTC
TRBJ2-1,-,TRBV7-8,CASSLDFLANEQFF,TGTGCCAGCAGCTTAGATTTTCTAGCTAATGAGCAGTTCTTC
TRBJ1-1,-,TRBV4-1,CASSQLQGFTEAFF,TGCGCCAGCAGCCAATTACAGGGTTTCACTGAAGCTTTCTTT